Below, one T cell receptor (beta chain) is given with its context. The antigen is not known. The source of the sample is a study of glioma-infiltrating T cells. Using RNA template, CDR3s of TCR alpha and beta were amplified with iRepertoire arm-PCR. From the multiplex PCR reads, TCRdb called clonotypes with MiXCR, one entry per CDR3 protein. The sample carries more than 300,000 distinct CDR3 sequences, roughly two fifths recorded once. Germline loops: CDR1 SGHTA, CDR2 FQGNSA. The CDR3 loop spans 14 amino acids. Trimming pared 1 base from V and 9 bases from J, leaving 15 bases between. Study-level results: Shared blood CDR3 signature motifs marked patients with low tissue-blood divergence.

The source is a human donor with low-grade glioma or glioblastoma, undergoing nonglioma brain surgery, or in good health (not recorded which). V is TRBV7-2 and J is TRBJ2-5, with D perhaps matching TRBD1 (6 bases). The sequenced sample consisted of glioma tissue, nonneoplastic brain tissue, or PBMCs (not recorded which). Here the CDR3 reads CASSLDKGQGSQYF. CDR3 sequence (DNA): TGTGCCAGCAGCTTAGATAAGGGTCAGGGGTCCCAGTACTTC.